Below are 23 T cell receptor beta chains sequenced from a single sample in a study of beta chain features in type 1 diabetes. The study reverse transcribed the entire isolated RNA, so it sequenced expressed TCRB transcripts. The protocol was immunoSEQ multiplex PCR, while the TCRdb copy is restricted to in-frame clones and leaves out a portion. The sample records hundreds of thousands of clones, approximately 31% being singletons. Material: naive CD4+ T cells from blood. These receptors all stem from a man aged 18 to 35 in good health.

This clone was counted only a few times. This chain links TRBV19 with TRBJ2-5; D unclear. The ends were cut back, 3 bases at V and 2 bases at J, with 7 bases in the middle. The CDR3 has 13 residues. Germline loops: CDR1 LNHDA, CDR2 SQIVND (reference sequence). CDR3 loop: CASSMSDQETQYF. As DNA, the CDR3 is TGTGCCAGTAGTATGTCAGATCAAGAGACCCAGTACTTC.

In nucleotides, the CDR3 is TGTGCCAGCAGCTTAAACGGGATAGAGGGGGAGACCCAGTACTTC. Protein sequence: CASSLNGIEGETQYF. The V and J genes are TRBV7-3 and TRBJ2-5; D may match TRBD1 or TRBD2 (5 bases each). Between the trimmed V and J ends, which lost 1 base and 5 bases, there was a span of 14 bases. This CDR3 comprises 15 residues. Germline V gene data show CDR1 as SGHTA and CDR2 as FQGTGA.

This sequence joins TRBV2 and TRBJ1-5, with D perhaps matching TRBD1 (6 bases). Germline CDR1 and CDR2: SNHLY and FYNNEI. CDR3 length equals 16 residues. V lost 3 bases and J 3 bases, leaving 15 bases between the germline ends. The CDR3 region has the DNA TGTGCCAGCAGTGAGGCCGGTTGGGGGGCCAATCAGCCCCAGCATTTT. This codes for CASSEAGWGANQPQHF.

This clone occurred a few times. The chain carries TRBV7-6 and TRBJ2-7, with TRBD1 matching 11 bases. Per germline, CDR1 SGHVS and CDR2 FNYEAQ. Trimming took 0 bases from V and 3 from J; bases not matched to a gene: 1. This CDR3 is 15 amino acids long. The CDR3 spells CASSLAGTGGYEQYF. DNA for the CDR3: TGTGCCAGCAGCTTAGCGGGGACAGGGGGCTACGAGCAGTACTTC.

The rearrangement links TRBV9 to TRBJ2-3; maybe TRBD2 (5 bases). This CDR3 has 15 amino acids. The V gene lost 2 bases and the J gene lost 4 bases, with 14 bases spanning the gap. Germline values: CDR1 SGDLS, CDR2 YYNGEE. The CDR3 loop is CASSVRGSTSDTQYF. In DNA, the CDR3 is TGTGCCAGCAGCGTTCGGGGATCGACGTCAGATACGCAGTATTTT.

This clone has more than one count but fewer than ten. This sequence joins TRBV5-6 and TRBJ1-5; D uncertain. V lost 2 bases to trimming and J lost 6 bases, with 9 bases between them. The CDR3 has 13 amino acids. The germline gives CDR1 SGHDT, CDR2 YYEEEE. CDR3 loop: CASSLWTSQPQHF. The CDR3 coding sequence is TGTGCCAGCAGCTTATGGACCTCTCAGCCCCAGCATTTT.

This clone was observed a handful of times. This sequence joins TRBV29-1 and TRBJ2-7; no reliable D call. CDR1 and CDR2 from the germline V gene are SQVTM and ANQGSEA. V dropped 1 base and J dropped 5 bases, with 12 bases sitting between them. CDR3 length: 13 amino acids. The CDR3: CSVEGGWGNEQYF. CDR3 DNA: TGCAGCGTTGAAGGGGGATGGGGTAACGAGCAGTACTTC.

This clone has just a few counts. The rearrangement links TRBV10-3 to TRBJ1-2; D is undetermined. The CDR3 length is 11 residues. Germline values: CDR1 ENHRY, CDR2 SYGVKD. V dropped 6 bases and J dropped 7 bases, with 9 bases sitting between them. In nucleotides, the CDR3 is TGTGCCATCAGCCCAGGTAGTGGCTACACCTTC. Protein: CAISPGSGYTF.

The chain recombines TRBV7-8 with TRBJ2-7; TRBD1 might be the D (6 bases). Per the germline V gene, CDR1 is SGHVS and CDR2 is FQNEAQ. Deletions cut 5 bases from V and 0 bases from J, with 11 bases between. The CDR3 consists of 14 residues. The CDR3 sequence: CASSVDRFSYEQYF. The CDR3 DNA reads TGTGCCAGCAGCGTAGACAGGTTCTCCTACGAGCAGTACTTC.

This clone was counted between two and nine times. The chain carries TRBV9 and TRBJ2-7; 13 bases match TRBD2. Germline CDR1 reads SGDLS; CDR2 reads YYNGEE. Trimming removed 1 base from V and 2 bases from J; junction bases left unmatched: 9. The CDR3 has 18 residues. CDR3 coding DNA: TGTGCCAGCAGCGTATCAACAGGGACTAGCGGGAATACCTACGAGCAGTACTTC. Its translation is CASSVSTGTSGNTYEQYF.

The chain carries TRBV30 and TRBJ2-1; D not certain. The germline V gene has CDR1 GTSNPN and CDR2 SVGIG (reference sequence). The CDR3 sequence is 12 residues long. The ends were cut back, 4 bases at V and 8 bases at J, with 12 bases in the middle. The CDR3 sequence: CAWTQYRYEQFF. Here the CDR3 DNA reads TGTGCCTGGACCCAGTATAGGTATGAGCAGTTCTTC. The whole variable domain, filled in from reference TRBV30 and TRBJ2-1, reads SQTIHQWPATLVQPVGSPLSLECTVEGTSNPNLYWYRQAAGRGLQLLFYSVGIGQISSEVPQNLSASRPQDRQFILSSKKLLLSDSGFYLCAWTQYRYEQFFGPGTRLTVL.

This clone appeared a few times. The chain has TRBV4-1 and TRBJ1-2; weak D call: TRBD1 (6 bases). Germline V gives CDR1 MGHRA, CDR2 YSYEKL. Trimming took off 4 bases at V and 2 bases at J, with 11 bases between the two ends. The CDR3 is 14 amino acids. CDR3 sequence: CASSLIGQNYGYTF. As DNA, the CDR3 is TGCGCCAGCAGCCTAATCGGACAGAACTATGGCTACACCTTC.

This clone came up a few times. The chain is built from TRBV5-4 and TRBJ1-1; the D gene is possibly TRBD1 (6 bases). The CDR3 loop spans 15 amino acids. Germline V gives CDR1 SGHNT, CDR2 YYREEE (reference sequence). V was trimmed by 3 bases and J by 5 bases, leaving 17 bases between them. Here the CDR3 DNA reads TGTGCCAGCAGCTGGCCGGGGGGCGGAAAAACTGAAGCTTTCTTT. It yields the protein CASSWPGGGKTEAFF.

The chain combines TRBV7-2 with TRBJ2-3; D tentatively fits TRBD1 or TRBD2 (5 bases each). Trimming pared 4 bases from V and 2 bases from J, leaving 25 bases between. Germline loops: CDR1 SGHTA, CDR2 FQGNSA. The CDR3 runs 19 residues. In nucleotides, the CDR3 is TGTGCCAGCAGCTGGGAATGGGACGGCCCACTAACCCTCACAGATACGCAGTATTTT. This codes for CASSWEWDGPLTLTDTQYF.

The chain is built from TRBV2 and TRBJ2-7; TRBD2 agrees at 12 bases. The CDR3 consists of 15 residues. V gave up 6 bases and J gave up 0 bases; unmatched junction bases: 3. Germline assignment: CDR1 SNHLY and CDR2 FYNNEI. CDR3 in amino acids: CASSMTSGGSYEQYF. The DNA for the CDR3 is TGTGCCAGCAGCATGACTAGCGGGGGCTCCTACGAGCAGTACTTC.

This chain connects TRBV5-6 to TRBJ1-5; D remains unclear. The V gene's germline CDR1 is SGHDT and CDR2 YYEEEE. Trimming cost V 0 bases and J 1 base, with 5 bases left between them. The CDR3 extends over 14 amino acids. CDR3 nucleotides: TGTGCCAGCAGCTTGGGGCAGAGCAATCAGCCCCAGCATTTT. Amino acids: CASSLGQSNQPQHF.

The sample holds a few counts of this clone. V and J are TRBV10-1 and TRBJ2-3; TRBD2 matches at 11 bases. The V and J ends lost 3 bases and 6 bases, in that order; junction bases with no gene match: 5. Germline V gene lookup returns CDR1 WNHNN and CDR2 SYGVQD (reference sequence). CDR3 length: 15 residues. The CDR3 sequence: CASSDTSGRLDTQYF. In DNA form, the CDR3 reads TGCGCCAGCAGTGATACTAGCGGGAGATTGGATACGCAGTATTTT.

The V gene is TRBV5-1, the J gene TRBJ2-1; 9 nucleotides match TRBD2. This CDR3 comprises 17 residues. Germline V gene sequence: CDR1 SGHRS, CDR2 YFSETQ. The trim removed 4 bases at V and 2 bases at J, leaving 10 bases unmatched. Here the CDR3 reads CASSTRLAVGAYNEQFF. The DNA of the CDR3 is TGCGCCAGCAGCACTAGACTAGCGGTAGGGGCCTACAATGAGCAGTTCTTC.

This clone came up a few times. The gene calls are TRBV18 and TRBJ1-2; possible D gene TRBD1, 6 bases. This CDR3 region has 13 residues. Looked up from germline, CDR1 is KGHSH and CDR2 is LQKENI. V lost 3 bases and J 8 bases, leaving 13 bases between the germline ends. This chain's CDR3 is CASSPEGERGYTF. In nucleotides, the CDR3 is TGTGCCAGCTCACCCGAGGGGGAACGAGGCTACACCTTC.

The chain is built from TRBV29-1 and TRBJ2-3; D perhaps matches TRBD1 (6 bases). Germline V gene lookup returns CDR1 SQVTM and CDR2 ANQGSEA. This CDR3 region has 15 residues. With 6 bases removed from V and 0 bases from J, the gap between germline ends came to 16 bases. The chain's CDR3 is CSVDPRQASTDTQYF. In DNA, the CDR3 is TGCAGCGTCGATCCCAGACAGGCTAGCACAGATACGCAGTATTTT.

The rearrangement links TRBV10-3 to TRBJ2-3; 7 bases agree with TRBD1. V shed 4 bases, J shed 2 bases, and the junction held 3 bases outside the gene matches. Germline V CDR1 and CDR2: ENHRY, SYGVKD. The CDR3 runs 14 residues. This chain's CDR3 is CAISGTGLTDTQYF. The CDR3 DNA follows: TGTGCCATCAGTGGGACAGGCCTCACAGATACGCAGTATTTT.

The J gene is TRBJ2-7, the V gene TRBV30, with D tentatively TRBD2 (6 bases). CDR3 length equals 15 residues. V lost 8 bases, J lost 3 bases, and 23 bases lay in between. The V gene's germline CDR1 is GTSNPN and CDR2 SVGIG (reference sequence). CDR3 residues: CARGFGAGIFYEQYF. The CDR3 DNA is TGTGCCAGGGGTTTCGGCGCGGGAATCTTCTACGAGCAGTACTTC.

The rearrangement links TRBV5-1 to TRBJ2-3; TRBD2 aligns across 11 bases. Germline V gene data show CDR1 as SGHRS and CDR2 as YFSETQ. This CDR3 contains 15 residues. Unmatched junction bases numbered 5, after V lost 4 bases and J lost 4 bases. This CDR3 reads CASSQLAGAPDTQYF. CDR3 nucleotides: TGCGCCAGCAGCCAACTAGCGGGAGCTCCAGATACGCAGTATTTT.